The 7 T cell receptor beta chains below were found in one sample sequenced in a study of CD8+ T cells in alopecia areata. cDNA serving as the sequencing template came from extracted, reverse transcribed RNA. Sequenced by immunoSEQ multiplex PCR; TCRdb stores in-frame clones only, minus some. The repertoire holds fewer than 250,000 clones, with 57% as singletons. Sequencing used CD4+ T cells sorted from blood, obtained at week 0. Every receptor here comes from a human donor with alopecia areata.

This clone was detected a few times. This sequence joins TRBV7-9 and TRBJ2-7; TRBD1 might be the D (5 bases). This CDR3 region has 13 residues. Trimming stripped 0 bases from V and 6 bases from J, with 9 bases between. Germline values: CDR1 SEHNR, CDR2 FQNEAQ (reference sequence). The CDR3 loop reads CASSLAGRAEQYF. DNA for the CDR3: TGTGCCAGCAGCTTAGCGGGCAGGGCCGAGCAGTACTTC.

This sequence joins TRBV4-2 and TRBJ2-7; 11 bases agree with TRBD1. The CDR3 consists of 14 residues. CDR1 LGHNA and CDR2 YNFKEQ come from the germline V gene. The J segment lost 7 bases and the V segment lost 5 bases, leaving 7 bases of the junction unmatched. CDR3 region: CASSLADRGLEQYF. CDR3 in DNA: TGTGCCAGCAGCTTGGCGGACAGGGGGCTGGAGCAGTACTTC.

This clone was found a few times. The chain couples TRBV29-1 to TRBJ1-2; no clear D gene. V was pared by 8 bases and J by 4 bases, with 23 bases between. Germline CDR1 is SQVTM and CDR2 is ANQGSEA. The length of the CDR3 is 15 residues. The CDR3 DNA reads TGCAGCACGGGTCCTGACAAGGCAAGAGGCTATGGCTACACCTTC. It yields the protein CSTGPDKARGYGYTF.

This clone was seen a few times. The chain uses TRBV6-6 and TRBJ2-3, with TRBD2 matching 9 bases. Unmatched junction bases numbered 1, after V lost 5 bases and J lost 1 base. The germline V gene has CDR1 MNHNY and CDR2 SVGAGI (reference sequence). The CDR3 is 14 residues long. DNA for the CDR3: TGTGCCAGCAGTGTAGCGGGGGGCACAGATACGCAGTATTTT. It is translated as CASSVAGGTDTQYF.

The genes are TRBV30 and TRBJ2-3; TRBD2 agrees at 10 bases. Germline V CDR1 and CDR2: GTSNPN, SVGIG (reference sequence). There are 14 residues in the CDR3. The CDR3, as DNA: TGTGCGCGGACTAGCGGAAGGGGTCCAGATACGCAGTATTTT. It encodes CARTSGRGPDTQYF.

The V gene is TRBV18, the J gene TRBJ2-5; D gene uncertain. The CDR3 spans 14 residues. The V and J ends lost 0 bases and 4 bases respectively, with 9 bases between them. Per the germline V gene, CDR1 is KGHSH and CDR2 is LQKENI. CDR3 sequence (DNA): TGTGCCAGCTCACCACCGGTTTTCCGAGAGACCCAGTACTTC. Translating gives CASSPPVFRETQYF. Drawing the rest from reference TRBV18 and TRBJ2-5, the complete variable domain is NAGVMQNPRHLVRRRGQEARLRCSPMKGHSHVYWYRQLPEEGLKFMVYLQKENIIDESGMPKERFSAEFPKEGPSILRIQQVVRGDSAAYFCASSPPVFRETQYFGPGTRLLVL.

The V call is TRBV23-1, the J call TRBJ1-2, with 8 bases aligning to TRBD1. TRBV23-1 is recorded as an ORF, its role being uncertain. The V gene end was trimmed by 6 bases and the J gene end by 6 bases; junction bases not matched to a gene: 6. The CDR3 extends over 13 amino acids. CDR3 nucleotides: TGCGCCAGCAGCTACGGGACAGGCAATGGCTACACCTTC. Its protein product is CASSYGTGNGYTF.